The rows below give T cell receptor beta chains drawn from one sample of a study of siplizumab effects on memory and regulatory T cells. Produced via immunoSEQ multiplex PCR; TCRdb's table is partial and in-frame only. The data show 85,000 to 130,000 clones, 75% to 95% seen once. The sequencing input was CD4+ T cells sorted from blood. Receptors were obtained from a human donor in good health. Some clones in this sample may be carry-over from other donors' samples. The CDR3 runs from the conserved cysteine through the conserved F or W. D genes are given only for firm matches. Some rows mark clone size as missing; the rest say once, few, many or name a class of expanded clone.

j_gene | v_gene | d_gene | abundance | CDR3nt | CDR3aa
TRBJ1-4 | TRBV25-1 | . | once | TGTGCCAGCAGTGAATATAAGGGTTGGGGAGAAAAACTGTTTTTT | CASSEYKGWGEKLFF
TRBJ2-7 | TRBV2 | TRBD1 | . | TGTGCCAGCAGGGGACAGGGGGCCTCCCTTCTCTACGAGCAGTACTTC | CASRGQGASLLYEQYF
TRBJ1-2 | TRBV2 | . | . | TGTGCCACCGATGTAACAGGGAGCTATGGCTACACCTTC | CATDVTGSYGYTF
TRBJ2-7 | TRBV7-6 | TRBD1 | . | TGTGCCAGCAGCCTACGAACAGGGGACGAGCAGTACTTC | CASSLRTGDEQYF
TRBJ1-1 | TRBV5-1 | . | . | TGCGCCAGCAGCCGGCAGTCCCCGGGGACTGAAGCTTTCTTT | CASSRQSPGTEAFF
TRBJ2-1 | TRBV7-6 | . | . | TGTGCCAGCAAAATTGGGCAGAACAACAATGAGCAGTTCTTC | CASKIGQNNNEQFF
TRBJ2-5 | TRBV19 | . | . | TGTGCCAGTAGTATTGCTTACTTGGAGACCCAGTACTTC | CASSIAYLETQYF
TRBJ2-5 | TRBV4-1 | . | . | TGCGCCAGCAGCCAAGATTGGGGGAGGAGGGAGACCCAGTACTTC | CASSQDWGRRETQYF
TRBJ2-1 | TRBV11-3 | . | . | TGTGCCAGCGCGTTAGGGCCCAACAATGAGCAGTTCTTC | CASALGPNNEQFF
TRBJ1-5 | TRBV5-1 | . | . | TGCGCCAGCAGCTTGGCGGGTAGGGAGCCCCAGCATTTT | CASSLAGREPQHF
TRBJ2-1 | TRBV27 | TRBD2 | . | TGTGCCAGCAGTTATAGAGGTTCCGGGACTAGCAGATTCAATGAGCAGTTCTTC | CASSYRGSGTSRFNEQFF
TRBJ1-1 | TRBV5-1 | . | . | TGCGCCAGCAGCTCCCGATTGGGGCGTGGGATGAACACTGAAGCTTTCTTT | CASSSRLGRGMNTEAFF
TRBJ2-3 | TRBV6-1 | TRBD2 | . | TGTGCCAGCAGTGAACATAGCGGGGCTAGCACAGATACGCAGTATTTT | CASSEHSGASTDTQYF
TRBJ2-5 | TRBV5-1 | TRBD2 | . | TGCGCCAGCAGCTGGGGGGGGTCGGAGACCCAGTACTTC | CASSWGGSETQYF
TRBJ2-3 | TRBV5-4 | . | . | TGTGCCAGCAGCTCGTTTGGGAGCGATACGCAGTATTTT | CASSSFGSDTQYF
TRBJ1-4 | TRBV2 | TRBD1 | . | TGTGCCAGCAGTGCTACCTCGCCCGGACAGGTCGGAAAACTGTTTTTT | CASSATSPGQVGKLFF
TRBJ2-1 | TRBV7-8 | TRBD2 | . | TGTGCCAGCAGCCAACGACTAGCGGGATCCAATGAGCAGTTCTTC | CASSQRLAGSNEQFF
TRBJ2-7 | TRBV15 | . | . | TGTGCCACCAGCGGGGCCATAGGCCACTACGAGCAGTACTTC | CATSGAIGHYEQYF
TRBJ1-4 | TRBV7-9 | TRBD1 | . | TGTGCCAGCAGCCCCGGGACAGGTACTAATGAAAAACTGTTTTTT | CASSPGTGTNEKLFF
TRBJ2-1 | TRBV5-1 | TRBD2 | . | TGCGCAACCGGAGTAGCGGGTTACAATGAGCAGTTCTTC | CATGVAGYNEQFF
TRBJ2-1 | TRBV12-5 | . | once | TGTGCTAGTGGTTTGCATTTGAACTCGAGCAATGAGCAGTTCTTC | CASGLHLNSSNEQFF
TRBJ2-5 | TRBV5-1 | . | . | TGCGCCAGCAGCTTGGATGGGGTATCGCAAGAGACCCAGTACTTC | CASSLDGVSQETQYF
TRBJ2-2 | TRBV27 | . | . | TGTGCCAGCAGGGGACTGGGGATGGAAACTGGGGAGCTGTTTTTT | CASRGLGMETGELFF
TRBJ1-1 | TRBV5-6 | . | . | TGTGCCAGCAGCTTGAACATTCCGAACACTGAAGCTTTCTTT | CASSLNIPNTEAFF
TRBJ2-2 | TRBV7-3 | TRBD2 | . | TGTGCCAGCAGCCCCGCGGGACTAGCGATCACCGGGGAGCTGTTTTTT | CASSPAGLAITGELFF
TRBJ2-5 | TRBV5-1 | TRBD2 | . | TGCGCCAGCAGCTTAGCGGGAGGGCCCGGAGAGACCCAGTACTTC | CASSLAGGPGETQYF
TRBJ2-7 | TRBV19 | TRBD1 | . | TGTGCCAGTAGTACGCGGACAGGGTCCTACGAGCAGTACTTC | CASSTRTGSYEQYF
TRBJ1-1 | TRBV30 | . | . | TGTGCCTGGAGTGGTACCATGAACACTGAAGCTTTCTTT | CAWSGTMNTEAFF
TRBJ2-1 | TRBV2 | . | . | TGTGCCAGCAGTGAAGCAAACCCCTGGGATGAGCAGTTCTTC | CASSEANPWDEQFF
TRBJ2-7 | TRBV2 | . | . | TGTGCCAGCAGGCGACACACCTACGAGCAGTATTTC | CASRRHTYEQYF
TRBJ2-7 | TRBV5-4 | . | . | TGTGCCAGCAGCTTCTCAGGGTCCGCCTACGAGCAGTACTTC | CASSFSGSAYEQYF
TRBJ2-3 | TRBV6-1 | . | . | TGTGCCAGCAGTGCCAGTACAGATACGCAGTATTTT | CASSASTDTQYF
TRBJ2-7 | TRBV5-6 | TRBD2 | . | TGTGCCAGCAGATTACTAGCGGGGAGCTCCTACGAGCAGTACTTC | CASRLLAGSSYEQYF
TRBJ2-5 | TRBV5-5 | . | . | TGTGCCAGCAGCTTGGTAAGGACAGCCCTAATTCAAGAGACCCAGTACTTC | CASSLVRTALIQETQYF
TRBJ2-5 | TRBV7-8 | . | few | TGTGCCAGCAGCCTCTGGGGGCCCCAACAAGAGACCCAGTACTTC | CASSLWGPQQETQYF
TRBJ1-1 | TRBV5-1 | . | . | TGCGCCAGCAGCAGGACAGAAGTCGGTGAAGCTTTCTTT | CASSRTEVGEAFF
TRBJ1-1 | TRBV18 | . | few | TGTGCCAGCTCACCACCGCCAGGGTTAACTGAAGCTTTCTTT | CASSPPPGLTEAFF
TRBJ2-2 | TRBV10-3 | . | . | TGTGCCATCATGTCGGAGGGGGTTTATACCGGGGAGCTGTTTTTT | CAIMSEGVYTGELFF
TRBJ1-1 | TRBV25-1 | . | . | TGTGCCAGCACCGCCTCCGGAGGGGGGAAGAACACTGAAGCTTTCTTT | CASTASGGGKNTEAFF
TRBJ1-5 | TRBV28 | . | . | TGTGCCAGCAGTGGGACATCGGGAATGCATCAGCCCCAGCATTTT | CASSGTSGMHQPQHF
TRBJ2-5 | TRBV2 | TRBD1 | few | TGTGCCAGCAGACGGACAGGGGCTGAGACCCAGTACTTC | CASRRTGAETQYF
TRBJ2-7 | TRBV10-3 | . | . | TGTGCCATCAGTGAGAGGGTTTTCGACGAGCAGTACTTC | CAISERVFDEQYF
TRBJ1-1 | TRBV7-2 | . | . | TGTGCCAGCAGCCTCCCGGGAGGTAAAAACGCTGAAGCTTTCTTT | CASSLPGGKNAEAFF
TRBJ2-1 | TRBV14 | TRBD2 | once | TGTGCCAGCAGCGGGCGGGAGAATGAGCAGTTCTTC | CASSGRENEQFF
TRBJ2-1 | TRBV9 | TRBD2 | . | TGTGCCAGCAGCGGACCGGGACTAGCGGGAGGGAACTCCTACAATGAGCAGTTCTTC | CASSGPGLAGGNSYNEQFF
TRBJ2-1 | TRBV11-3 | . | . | TGTGCCAGCAGCCCACGGGACTCCCGAATCGGGGAGCAGTTCTTC | CASSPRDSRIGEQFF
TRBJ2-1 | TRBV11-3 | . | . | TGTGCCAGCAGCCCAGGGGGCGGGAGGGGCGTTGAGCAGTTCTTC | CASSPGGGRGVEQFF
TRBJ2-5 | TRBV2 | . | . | TGTGCCAGCAGTGAAGAATGGGAGACCCAGTACTTC | CASSEEWETQYF
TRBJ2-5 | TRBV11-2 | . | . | TGTGCCAGCAGCTCTTATGGAACGGGACGGGCCCAAGAGACCCAGTACTTC | CASSSYGTGRAQETQYF
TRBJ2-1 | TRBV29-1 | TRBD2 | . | TGCAGCGTGAGCTTCATGACTAGCGGGATGTCCTACAATGAGCAGTTCTTC | CSVSFMTSGMSYNEQFF
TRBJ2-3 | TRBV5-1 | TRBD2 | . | TGCGCCAGCAGCCAAGGACTAGCGGTGGGAGATACGCAGTATTTT | CASSQGLAVGDTQYF
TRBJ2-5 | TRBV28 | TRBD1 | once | TGTGCCAGCAGAAAGGGACAGGTAGAGACCCAGTACTTC | CASRKGQVETQYF
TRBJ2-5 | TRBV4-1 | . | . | TGCGCCAGCAGCCCTGGGGAAAGGATTGGGGGGGAGACCCAGTACTTC | CASSPGERIGGETQYF
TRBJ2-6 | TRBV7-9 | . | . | TGTGCCAGCAGCTTAGCAGTCTCTGGGGCCAACGTCCTGACTTTC | CASSLAVSGANVLTF
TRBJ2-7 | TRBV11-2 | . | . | TGTGCCAGCAGCGCCCGAGGGGCTAGCCAGCAGTACTTC | CASSARGASQQYF
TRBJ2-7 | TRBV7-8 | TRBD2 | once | TGTGCCAGCATCTCCGGGACTAGCGAAATCTTGAGCTCCTACGAGCAGTACTTC | CASISGTSEILSSYEQYF
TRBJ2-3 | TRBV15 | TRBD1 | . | TGTGCCACCAGCAGAGTTGCGCAGGGGGCAGATACGCAGTATTTT | CATSRVAQGADTQYF
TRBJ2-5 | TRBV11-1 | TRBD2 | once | TGTGCCAGCAGTACCGGGACTAGGGGAGCGACCCAGTACTTC | CASSTGTRGATQYF